The 28 T cell receptor beta chains listed next were all sequenced from one sample in a study of regulatory T cells in long-lasting Graves disease. Arm-PCR of CDR3 regions and iRepertoire HTBI primers were the basis on which TCR beta libraries were built. TCRdb re-called the multiplex PCR reads with MiXCR, one entry per CDR3 protein. Found here are around 230,000 distinct CDR3 sequences, roughly 18% of them singletons; the top ten hold approximately 24%. As for time point: newly diagnosed GD, antithyroid drugs for less than 3 months. Following extraction of RNA from PBMCs, that RNA was used to make the TCR library. Sequenced here: peripheral blood mononuclear cells (PBMCs), sampled at new diagnosis, from a patient treated with antithyroid drugs. The receptors originated from a female donor with Graves disease.

This clonotype has ten or more counts. This chain joins TRBV9 and TRBJ2-3, with D maybe TRBD2 (7 bases). The CDR3 runs to 16 residues. CDR1 is SGDLS and CDR2 is YYNGEE in the germline V gene. Trimming pared 4 bases from V and 5 bases from J, leaving 20 bases between. The CDR3 nucleotides read TGTGCCAGCAGCCCCCGAGGAGGGAGGGGGTTAGATACGCAGTATTTT. Protein product: CASSPRGGRGLDTQYF. Complete variable domain (other parts from reference TRBV9 and TRBJ2-3): DSGVTQTPKHLITATGQRVTLRCSPRSGDLSVYWYQQSLDQGLQFLIQYYNGEERAKGNILERFSAQQFPDLHSELNLSSLELGDSALYFCASSPRGGRGLDTQYFGPGTRLTVL.

CDR3 region: CASSQGLGRSGYEQYF. CDR3 DNA sequence: TGTGCCAGCAGCCAAGGCCTGGGCAGGTCGGGCTACGAGCAGTACTTC. The chain uses TRBV3-1 and TRBJ2-7; D not resolved. The V gene's germline CDR1 is LGHDT and CDR2 YNNKEL (reference sequence). Trimming took 1 base from V and 3 from J, leaving 16 bases between them. CDR3 length equals 16 residues.

At least ten counts were recorded for this clonotype. The chain employs TRBV7-2 and TRBJ2-7, with D unclear. The V end lost 2 bases, the J end lost 0 bases, and 8 bases lay between the germline ends. Germline V lookup: CDR1 SGHTA, CDR2 FQGNSA. The CDR3 spans 14 residues. CDR3: CASSLLGLSYEQYF. The CDR3, as DNA: TGTGCCAGCAGCTTATTGGGTCTCTCCTACGAGCAGTACTTC.

The table lists this clonotype with many counts. The J gene is TRBJ2-3, the V gene TRBV4-2; 10 nucleotides line up with TRBD1. The CDR3 is made up of 15 amino acids. The junction had 6 bases not matched to a gene; V was cut back by 4 bases and J by 5 bases. Germline values: CDR1 LGHNA, CDR2 YNFKEQ. Written as DNA, the CDR3 is TGTGCCAGCAGCCCGCCGGGACAGGGGAAAGATACGCAGTATTTT. Translating gives CASSPPGQGKDTQYF.

The V gene is TRBV7-9, the J gene TRBJ2-3; no clear D gene. This CDR3 is built from 16 residues. Germline V gene sequence: CDR1 SEHNR, CDR2 FQNEAQ (reference sequence). The V gene lost 2 bases and the J gene lost 2 bases, with 14 bases spanning the gap. The CDR3 region has the DNA TGTGCCAGCAGCTTAAACCTTGTGCAATCCACAGATACGCAGTATTTT. Translating gives CASSLNLVQSTDTQYF.

This clonotype was seen at least ten times. The rearrangement links TRBV3-1 to TRBJ2-5; D gene ambiguous. V lost 1 base, J lost 5 bases, and 11 bases lay in between. In germline, CDR1 is LGHDT, CDR2 YNNKEL (reference sequence). The CDR3 extends over 14 amino acids. As DNA, the CDR3 is TGTGCCAGCAGCCAAGGATGGCCGGTGGAGACCCAGTACTTC. Its protein product is CASSQGWPVETQYF.

The chain is built from TRBV7-2 and TRBJ2-5; 8 bases map to TRBD2. The end of the DNA fits TRBJ2-1 better, so the J call may be wrong. This CDR3 contains 15 residues. CDR1 and CDR2 (germline): SGHTA, FQGNSA. The CDR3 sequence: CASRPGRGHGDEQFF. Here the CDR3 DNA reads TGTGCCAGCAGGCCCGGGAGGGGACATGGGGATGAGCAGTTCTTC.

This clonotype was picked up a small number of times. The gene calls are TRBV25-1 and TRBJ2-7, with D possibly being TRBD1 (5 bases). Deletions cut 6 bases from V and 2 bases from J, with 11 bases between. The germline CDR1 and CDR2 sequences are MGHDK and SYGVNS. CDR3 length: 13 amino acids. This CDR3 is CASRSQGTYEQYF. The CDR3 region has the DNA TGTGCCAGCAGGTCGCAGGGCACCTACGAGCAGTACTTC.

J is TRBJ2-7 and V is TRBV11-2; 11 positions match TRBD2. Germline CDR1 and CDR2: SGHAT and FQNNGV. This CDR3 is 16 amino acids long. The trim removed 3 bases at V and 7 bases at J, leaving 11 bases unmatched. The CDR3 DNA follows: TGTGCCAGCAGCTTGGGGACACTAGCGGGAGTAAGAGAGCAGTACTTC. Amino acids: CASSLGTLAGVREQYF.

Many counts were recorded for this clonotype. This chain connects TRBV13 to TRBJ2-1; 7 bases are a match to TRBD2. The V segment lost 3 bases and the J segment 3 bases; nucleotides outside the gene matches: 11. CDR1 is PRHDT and CDR2 is FYEKMQ in the germline V gene (reference sequence). The CDR3 covers 17 residues. In nucleotides, the CDR3 is TGTGCCAGCAGCTTGGAGGAAGGAGGGAGGGACTACAATGAGCAGTTCTTC. Protein: CASSLEEGGRDYNEQFF.

There are many counts of this clonotype. In DNA, the CDR3 is TGTGCCAGCAGCCCCGGGCTAGCGGGAGGAGGGCAAGAGACCCAGTACTTC. Protein sequence: CASSPGLAGGGQETQYF. The chain joins TRBV7-3 to TRBJ2-1; 11 nucleotides line up with TRBD2. The closer fit of TRBJ2-5 to the DNA end suggests the J call may be wrong. Germline V gene lookup returns CDR1 SGHTA and CDR2 FQGTGA. CDR3 length: 17 amino acids.

There are many counts of this clonotype. The chain uses TRBV28 and TRBJ2-7; D remains unclear. The CDR3 covers 15 residues. V was shortened by 2 bases and J by 0 bases, with 11 bases between the two germline ends. From germline, CDR1 is MDHEN and CDR2 SYDVKM. The CDR3 sequence: CASSLGLRNSYEQYF. CDR3 DNA: TGTGCCAGCAGTTTAGGTCTGAGGAACTCCTACGAGCAGTACTTC. Complete variable domain (other parts from reference TRBV28 and TRBJ2-7): DVKVTQSSRYLVKRTGEKVFLECVQDMDHENMFWYRQDPGLGLRLIYFSYDVKMKEKGDIPEGYSVSREKKERFSLILESASTNQTSMYLCASSLGLRNSYEQYFGPGTRLTVT.

There are many counts of this clonotype. This chain connects TRBV2 to TRBJ2-1; D is possibly TRBD2 (5 bases). Germline CDR1 reads SNHLY; CDR2 reads FYNNEI. V dropped 4 bases and J dropped 10 bases, with 8 bases sitting between them. This CDR3 has 11 residues. Written as DNA, the CDR3 is TGTGCCAGCAGTGTAGAGGGCGAGCAGTTCTTC. It yields the protein CASSVEGEQFF.

This clonotype was recorded many times. This chain uses TRBV28 with TRBJ2-1, with no clear D. This CDR3 has 12 residues. Between the trimmed V and J ends, which lost 6 bases and 3 bases, there was a span of 6 bases. Per the germline V gene, CDR1 is MDHEN and CDR2 is SYDVKM. The CDR3 sequence is CASRLSYNEQFF. The CDR3 region has the DNA TGTGCCAGCAGGCTCAGCTACAATGAGCAGTTCTTC.

In its sample, this clonotype was seen many times. This chain links TRBV7-2 with TRBJ1-2, with D possibly matching TRBD1 (5 bases). The germline gives CDR1 SGHTA, CDR2 FQGNSA. Trimming cost V 1 base and J 3 bases, with 6 bases left between them. The CDR3 is 13 residues long. CDR3 amino acids: CASSLGGDYGYTF. CDR3 DNA sequence: TGTGCCAGCAGCTTAGGAGGGGACTATGGCTACACCTTC.

This chain joins TRBV7-8 and TRBJ2-1; weak D call: TRBD2 (5 bases). V lost 0 bases to trimming and J lost 10 bases, with 16 bases between them. The CDR3 is made up of 15 amino acids. In germline, CDR1 is SGHVS, CDR2 FQNEAQ. CDR3 nucleotides: TGTGCCAGCAGCTTAGCGAGGTTCTGGGGAGACGAGCAGTTCTTC. Protein: CASSLARFWGDEQFF.

This clonotype has ten or more counts. The rearrangement uses TRBV24-1 and TRBJ2-1, with D unclear. CDR1 is KGHDR and CDR2 is SFDVKD in the germline V gene. The CDR3 spans 15 residues. The V and J ends lost 6 bases and 5 bases respectively, with 16 bases between them. CDR3 sequence reads: CATSTRRLLDNEQFF. The CDR3 coding sequence is TGTGCCACCAGTACTCGACGGCTCCTAGACAATGAGCAGTTCTTC.

This clonotype occurred many times. This CDR3 is CASSVTSAASSYNEQFF. CDR3 DNA sequence: TGTGCCAGCAGCGTTACTAGCGCCGCGAGCTCCTACAATGAGCAGTTCTTC. The chain combines TRBV9 with TRBJ2-1, with 7 bases aligning to TRBD2. Per germline, CDR1 SGDLS and CDR2 YYNGEE. This CDR3 comprises 17 residues. V lost 2 bases, J lost 0 bases, and 8 bases stayed unmatched.

The chain recombines TRBV19 with TRBJ2-2; 8 bases are shared with TRBD1. CDR1 LNHDA and CDR2 SQIVND come from the germline V gene (reference sequence). This CDR3 contains 15 residues. V shed 4 bases and J 5 bases; nucleotides not matched to a gene: 6. The CDR3 region is CASSTQGARTGELFF. The CDR3, as DNA: TGTGCCAGTAGTACCCAGGGGGCGCGGACCGGGGAGCTGTTTTTT.

This clonotype has only a few counts. With a much larger clone just one base away, this may be a read error. CDR3 amino acids: CASSLGLAVYEQCF. CDR3 nucleotide sequence: TGTGCCAGCAGCTTAGGACTAGCGGTCTACGAGCAGTGCTTC. V gene TRBV7-8 combines with J gene TRBJ2-7, with 9 bases that match TRBD2. Germline lookup yields CDR1 SGHVS and CDR2 FQNEAQ. This CDR3 comprises 14 residues.

This clonotype was counted only a few times. J is TRBJ1-2 and V is TRBV20-1; perhaps TRBD1 as D (6 bases). Germline V gene data show CDR1 as DFQATT and CDR2 as SNEGSKA (reference sequence). V was pared by 6 bases and J by 8 bases, with 16 bases between. The CDR3 extends over 12 amino acids. CDR3 region: CSARRGGEGYTF. As DNA, the CDR3 is TGCAGTGCCCGGAGGGGGGGCGAGGGCTACACCTTC.

Ten or more counts support this clonotype. The V gene is TRBV20-1, the J gene TRBJ2-1, with D perhaps being TRBD1 or TRBD2 (6 bases each). This CDR3 is built from 16 residues. Germline V gives CDR1 DFQATT, CDR2 SNEGSKA (reference sequence). Trimming shortened V by 0 bases and J by 4 bases, and 16 bases separated the two germline ends. The CDR3 DNA sequence: TGCAGTGCTAGAGAAAGGGAGACTAGGGGGTACAATGAGCAGTTCTTC. Translated, it gives CSARERETRGYNEQFF.

This clonotype was picked up many times. The chain combines TRBV15 with TRBJ2-5; D may be TRBD1 or TRBD2 (5 bases each). This CDR3 is built from 15 residues. The germline gives CDR1 LNHNV, CDR2 YYDKDF (reference sequence). V was cut by 6 bases and J by 3 bases, with 17 bases left in between. CDR3 bases: TGTGCCACCAGTACCGGTTGGGGGTGGGAAGAGACCCAGTACTTC. It yields the protein CATSTGWGWEETQYF. Drawing the rest from reference TRBV15 and TRBJ2-5, the complete variable domain is DAMVIQNPRYQVTQFGKPVTLSCSQTLNHNVMYWYQQKSSQAPKLLFHYYDKDFNNEADTPDNFQSRRPNTSFCFLDIRSPGLGDTAMYLCATSTGWGWEETQYFGPGTRLLVL.

This clonotype was seen many times. The chain joins TRBV12-3 or TRBV12-4 to TRBJ1-1; no definite D call. The CDR3 is 13 residues long. The V end was cut by 7 bases, the J end by 2 bases, with 11 bases between. DNA of the CDR3: TGTGCCAGCACTCGTCATAGAAACACTGAAGCTTTCTTT. It specifies CASTRHRNTEAFF.

At least ten counts were recorded for this clonotype. The rearrangement links TRBV28 to TRBJ1-1; weak D call: TRBD1 (6 bases). V was shortened by 5 bases and J by 2 bases, with 15 bases between the two germline ends. The CDR3 totals 15 residues. Germline assignment: CDR1 MDHEN and CDR2 SYDVKM. The CDR3 loop reads CASSPSGQVNTEAFF. The DNA for the CDR3 is TGTGCCAGCAGTCCATCGGGACAAGTAAACACTGAAGCTTTCTTT.

This clonotype showed up many times. This chain's CDR3 is CSARDDHEQYF. The CDR3 DNA reads TGCAGTGCTAGAGATGACCACGAGCAGTACTTC. The gene calls are TRBV20-1 and TRBJ2-7; D unclear. The CDR3 has 11 amino acids. The germline V gene encodes CDR1 DFQATT and CDR2 SNEGSKA (reference sequence). Trimming shortened V by 0 bases and J by 5 bases, and 5 bases separated the two germline ends.

This clonotype was seen at least ten times. The rearrangement uses TRBV6-2 or TRBV6-3 and TRBJ2-7, with D maybe TRBD1 (5 bases). This CDR3 spans 17 amino acids. Germline-derived CDR1 and CDR2 are MNHEY and SVGEGT. The ends were cut back, 0 bases at V and 0 bases at J, with 15 bases in the middle. Here the CDR3 reads CASSYSEGAPSSYEQYF. The CDR3 nucleotides read TGTGCCAGCAGTTACTCGGAAGGGGCGCCATCCTCCTACGAGCAGTACTTC.

This clonotype was seen ten or more times. The chain uses TRBV6-5 and TRBJ1-5; D gene unclear. This CDR3 contains 14 residues. CDR1 is MNHEY and CDR2 is SVGAGI in the germline V gene. The V gene lost 0 bases and the J gene lost 2 bases, with 5 bases spanning the gap. CDR3 DNA sequence: TGTGCCAGCAGTTACTCTGAGGGCAATCAGCCCCAGCATTTT. Encoded protein: CASSYSEGNQPQHF.